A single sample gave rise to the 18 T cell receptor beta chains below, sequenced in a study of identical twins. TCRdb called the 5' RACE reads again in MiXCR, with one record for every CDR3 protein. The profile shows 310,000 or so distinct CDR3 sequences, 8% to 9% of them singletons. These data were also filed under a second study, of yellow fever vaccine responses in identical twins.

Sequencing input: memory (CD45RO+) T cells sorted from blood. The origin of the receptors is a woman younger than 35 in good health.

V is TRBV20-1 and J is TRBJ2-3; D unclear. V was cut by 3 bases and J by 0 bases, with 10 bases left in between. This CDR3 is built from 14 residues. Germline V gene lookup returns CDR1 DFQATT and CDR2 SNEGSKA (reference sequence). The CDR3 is CSARELQSTDTQYF. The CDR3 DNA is TGCAGTGCTAGGGAACTACAGAGCACAGATACGCAGTATTTT.

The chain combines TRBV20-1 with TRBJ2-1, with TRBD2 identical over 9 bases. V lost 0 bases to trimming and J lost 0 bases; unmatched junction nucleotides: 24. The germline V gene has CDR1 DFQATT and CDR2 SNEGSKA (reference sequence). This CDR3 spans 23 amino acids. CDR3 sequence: CSARDMGGRGLAGRVSSYNEQFF. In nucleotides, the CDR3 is TGCAGTGCTAGAGATATGGGGGGACGTGGGCTAGCGGGGCGGGTGAGCTCCTACAATGAGCAGTTCTTC.

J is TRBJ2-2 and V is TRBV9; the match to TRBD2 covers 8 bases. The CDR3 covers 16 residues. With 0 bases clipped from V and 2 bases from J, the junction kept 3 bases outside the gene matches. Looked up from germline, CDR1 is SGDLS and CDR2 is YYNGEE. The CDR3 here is CASSVAGGANTGELFF. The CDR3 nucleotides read TGTGCCAGCAGCGTAGCGGGAGGGGCTAACACCGGGGAGCTGTTTTTT.

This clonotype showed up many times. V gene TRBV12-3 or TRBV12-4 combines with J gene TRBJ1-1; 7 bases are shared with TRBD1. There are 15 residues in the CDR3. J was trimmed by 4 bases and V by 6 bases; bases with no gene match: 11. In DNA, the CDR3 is TGTGCCAGCAGAACCAGGGGGTCTATGGGCACTGAAGCTTTCTTT. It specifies CASRTRGSMGTEAFF.

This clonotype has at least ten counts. CDR3 residues: CSVAPATDHTGELFF. CDR3 DNA: TGCAGCGTTGCCCCAGCGACAGACCACACCGGGGAGCTGTTTTTT. The V gene is TRBV29-1, the J gene TRBJ2-2; tentative D call: TRBD1 (5 bases). CDR1 and CDR2 (germline): SQVTM, ANQGSEA. The V end was cut by 4 bases, the J end by 3 bases, with 15 bases between. This CDR3 comprises 15 residues.

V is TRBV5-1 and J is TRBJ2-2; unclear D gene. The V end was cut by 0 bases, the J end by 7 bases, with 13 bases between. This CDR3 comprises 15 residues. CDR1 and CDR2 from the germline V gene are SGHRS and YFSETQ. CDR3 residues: CASSLGTLTNGELFF. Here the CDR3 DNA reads TGCGCCAGCAGCTTGGGCACCTTAACAAACGGGGAGCTGTTTTTT.

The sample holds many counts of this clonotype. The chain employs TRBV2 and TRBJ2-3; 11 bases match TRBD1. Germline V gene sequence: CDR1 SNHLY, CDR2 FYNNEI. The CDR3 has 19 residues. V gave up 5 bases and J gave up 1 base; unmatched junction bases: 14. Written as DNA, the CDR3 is TGTGCCAGCAGTTCCCCGACCGGGACAGGGGGTGTGGGCACAGATACGCAGTATTTT. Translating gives CASSSPTGTGGVGTDTQYF.

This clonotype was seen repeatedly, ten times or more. CDR3 loop: CASSLGTGGNTEAFF. The CDR3 DNA sequence: TGCGCCAGCAGCTTGGGTACAGGGGGGAACACTGAAGCTTTCTTT. This rearrangement joins TRBV5-1 to TRBJ1-1; 8 positions agree with TRBD1. This CDR3 is 15 amino acids long. V trimming: 0 bases; J trimming: 1 base; junction bases outside the gene matches: 2. From germline, CDR1 is SGHRS and CDR2 YFSETQ.

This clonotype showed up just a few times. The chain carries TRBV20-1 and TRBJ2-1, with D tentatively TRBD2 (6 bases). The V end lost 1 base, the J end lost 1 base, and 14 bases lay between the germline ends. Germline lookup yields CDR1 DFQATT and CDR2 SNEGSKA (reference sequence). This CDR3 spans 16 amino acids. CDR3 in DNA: TGCAGTGCTAGAGTCTGGGGACTTGCTTCCTACAATGAGCAGTTCTTC. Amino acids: CSARVWGLASYNEQFF.

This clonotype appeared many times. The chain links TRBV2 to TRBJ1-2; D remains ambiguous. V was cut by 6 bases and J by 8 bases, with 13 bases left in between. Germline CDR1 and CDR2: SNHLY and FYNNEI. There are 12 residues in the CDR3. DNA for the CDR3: TGTGCCAGCAGGAACGGGCCGCAGGGCTACACCTTC. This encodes CASRNGPQGYTF.

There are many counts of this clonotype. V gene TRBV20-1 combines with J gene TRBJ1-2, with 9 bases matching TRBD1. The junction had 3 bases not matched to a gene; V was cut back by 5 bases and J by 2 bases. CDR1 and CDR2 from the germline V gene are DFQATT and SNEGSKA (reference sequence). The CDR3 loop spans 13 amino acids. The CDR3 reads CSAEGQGNYGYTF. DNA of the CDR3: TGCAGTGCTGAGGGACAGGGCAACTATGGCTACACCTTC.

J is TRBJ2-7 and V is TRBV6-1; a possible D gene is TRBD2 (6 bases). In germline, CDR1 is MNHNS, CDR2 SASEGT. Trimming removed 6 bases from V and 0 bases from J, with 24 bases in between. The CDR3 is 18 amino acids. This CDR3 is CASRPPGATFAASYEQYF. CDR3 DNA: TGTGCCAGCAGACCCCCGGGAGCTACTTTTGCGGCCTCCTACGAGCAGTACTTC.

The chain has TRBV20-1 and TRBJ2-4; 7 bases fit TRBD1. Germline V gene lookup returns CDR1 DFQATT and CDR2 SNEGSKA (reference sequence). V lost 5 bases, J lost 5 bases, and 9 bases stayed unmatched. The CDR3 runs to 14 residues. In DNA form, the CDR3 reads TGCAGTGCTCCCCCCGACAGGGACCAAAACATTCAGTACTTC. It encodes CSAPPDRDQNIQYF.

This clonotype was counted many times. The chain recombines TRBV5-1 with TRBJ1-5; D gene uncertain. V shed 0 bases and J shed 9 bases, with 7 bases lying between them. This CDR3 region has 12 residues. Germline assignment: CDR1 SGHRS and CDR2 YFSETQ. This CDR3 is CASSLAGGPQHF. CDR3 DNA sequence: TGCGCCAGCAGCTTGGCGGGAGGGCCCCAGCATTTT. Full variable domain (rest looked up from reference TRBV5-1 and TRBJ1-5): KAGVTQTPRYLIKTRGQQVTLSCSPISGHRSVSWYQQTPGQGLQFLFEYFSETQRNKGNFPGRFSGRQFSNSRSEMNVSTLELGDSALYLCASSLAGGPQHFGDGTRLSIL.

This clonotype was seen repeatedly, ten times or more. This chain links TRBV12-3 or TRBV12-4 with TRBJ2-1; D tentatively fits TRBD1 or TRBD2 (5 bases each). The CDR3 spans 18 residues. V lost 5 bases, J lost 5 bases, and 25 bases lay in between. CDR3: CASSRGTGVNWIDNEQFF. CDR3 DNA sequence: TGTGCCAGCAGTCGAGGGACCGGGGTTAACTGGATTGACAATGAGCAGTTCTTC.

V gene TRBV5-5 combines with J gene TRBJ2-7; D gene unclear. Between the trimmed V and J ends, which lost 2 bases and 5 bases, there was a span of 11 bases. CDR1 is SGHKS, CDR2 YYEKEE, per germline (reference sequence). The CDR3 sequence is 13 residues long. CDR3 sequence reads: CASSFNGRDEQYV. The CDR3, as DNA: TGTGCCAGCAGCTTCAACGGACGGGACGAGCAGTACGTC.

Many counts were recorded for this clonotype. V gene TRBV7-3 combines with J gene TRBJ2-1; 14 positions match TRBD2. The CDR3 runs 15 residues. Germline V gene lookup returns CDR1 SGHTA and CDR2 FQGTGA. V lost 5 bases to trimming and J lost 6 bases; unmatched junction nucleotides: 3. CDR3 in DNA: TGTGCCAGCAGCAAAGGGACTAGCGGGGGCAATGAGCAGTTCTTC. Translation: CASSKGTSGGNEQFF.

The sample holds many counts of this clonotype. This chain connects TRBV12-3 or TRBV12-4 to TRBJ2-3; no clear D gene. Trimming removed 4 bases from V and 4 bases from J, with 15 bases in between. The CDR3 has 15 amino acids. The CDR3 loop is CASSSPTMVADTQYF. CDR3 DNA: TGTGCCAGCAGTTCCCCCACGATGGTGGCAGATACGCAGTATTTT.